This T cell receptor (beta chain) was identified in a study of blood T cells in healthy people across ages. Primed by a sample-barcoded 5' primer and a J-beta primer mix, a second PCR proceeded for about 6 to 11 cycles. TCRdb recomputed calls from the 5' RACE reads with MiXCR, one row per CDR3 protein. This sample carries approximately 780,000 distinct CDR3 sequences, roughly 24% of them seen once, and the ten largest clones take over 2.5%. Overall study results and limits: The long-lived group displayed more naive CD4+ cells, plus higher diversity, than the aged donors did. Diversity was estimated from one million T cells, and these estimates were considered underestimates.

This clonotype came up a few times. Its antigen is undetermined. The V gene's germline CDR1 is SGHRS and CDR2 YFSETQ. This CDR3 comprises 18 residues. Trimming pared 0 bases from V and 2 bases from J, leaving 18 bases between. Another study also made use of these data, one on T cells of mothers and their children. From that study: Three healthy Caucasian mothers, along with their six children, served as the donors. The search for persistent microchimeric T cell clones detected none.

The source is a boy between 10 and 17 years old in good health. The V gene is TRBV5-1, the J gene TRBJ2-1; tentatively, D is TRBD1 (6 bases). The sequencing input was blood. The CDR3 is CASSLAFYGTQAYNEQFF. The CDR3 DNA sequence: TGCGCCAGCAGCTTGGCATTTTACGGGACACAAGCCTACAATGAGCAGTTCTTC.